This section outlines one T cell receptor (beta chain) sequence together with its context. The CDR3 end lies 3 residues beyond the end of the read and is filled in from the germline J gene. The trim removed 1 base at V and 1 base at J, leaving 1 base unmatched. The CDR3 runs to 14 residues. Germline V lookup: CDR1 GTSNPN, CDR2 SVGIG (reference sequence). This table comes from immunoSEQ multiplex PCR, and its TCRdb copy is limited to in-frame clones, with some not included. The table lists 15,000 to 20,000 clones. This record comes from a study of T cells in women clearing cervical HPV infection. Sequencing used blood buffy coat. The chain combines TRBV30 with TRBJ2-4, with 7 positions matching TRBD2. The TCR was taken from a woman between 18 and 70 years old with a cervical HPV16 infection that either progressed to CIN3+ or cleared (not recorded which). CDR3 in amino acids: CAWSDGGAKNIQYF. The covered CDR3 bases are TGTGCCTGGAGTGACGGGGGGGCCAAAAACATT.